Shown below are 2 T cell receptor beta chains from a single sample sequenced in a study of tumor-infiltrating lymphocytes in primary liver carcinoma (dated by TCRdb to the late 2010s). Blood RNA was extracted from unsorted whole blood using TRIzol reagent, and germline DNA was obtained with the DNeasy Blood & Tissue kit. TCRdb lists the instrument as Illumina HiSeq 2500. Starting from about 500 ng total RNA, TCRbeta-specific cDNA was produced by reverse transcription with a constant-region primer and ProtoScript II reverse transcriptase. Three nested multiplex PCR rounds, following a slightly modified ARM-PCR procedure, were used to build the TCRbeta libraries. Each of the first two PCR rounds ran for about 10 cycles and used multiplex TRBV1-TRBV30 forward primers together with a Cbeta reverse primer. Clones were called with MiXCR by TCRdb after fastp trimmed the public reads at Q25, and only in-frame beta chains were retained. Every entry covers one CDR3 protein and lists the most common genes and DNA from its rows. Counted in this sample were 150,000 to 200,000 distinct CDR3 sequences; about two thirds of them appeared once. Under 7.5% of the sample is held by the ten biggest clonotypes.

Sequencing was done on a sample of peripheral blood. Receptors were obtained from a woman aged 55-75 years with primary liver carcinoma and hepatitis B virus infection.

Concerning this clonotype: Possible read error: a much larger clone is one base away. V and J are TRBV4-1 and TRBJ1-1, with D unresolved. Germline values: CDR1 MGHRA, CDR2 YSYEKL. The CDR3 loop spans 13 amino acids. Written as DNA, the CDR3 is TGCGCCAGCAACCAAGGTCTAAACACTGAAGCTTTCTTT. Its translation is CASNQGLNTEAFF.

For this clonotype: An end of the junction does not agree with germline; a read error may underlie this. V and J are TRBV5-8 and TRBJ2-3; D gene ambiguous. This CDR3 has 12 residues. Germline V gives CDR1 SGHTS, CDR2 YDEGEE. The CDR3 coding sequence is TGTGCCTGCAGGCGACCCACAGATACGCAGTATTTT. Translation gives CACRRPTDTQYF. The variable domain in full, with the rest retrieved from reference TRBV5-8 and TRBJ2-3, is EAGVTQSPTHLIKTRGQQATLRCSPISGHTSVYWYQQALGLGLQFLLWYDEGEERNRGNFPPRFSGRQFPNYSSELNVNALELEDSALYLCACRRPTDTQYFGPGTRLTVL.